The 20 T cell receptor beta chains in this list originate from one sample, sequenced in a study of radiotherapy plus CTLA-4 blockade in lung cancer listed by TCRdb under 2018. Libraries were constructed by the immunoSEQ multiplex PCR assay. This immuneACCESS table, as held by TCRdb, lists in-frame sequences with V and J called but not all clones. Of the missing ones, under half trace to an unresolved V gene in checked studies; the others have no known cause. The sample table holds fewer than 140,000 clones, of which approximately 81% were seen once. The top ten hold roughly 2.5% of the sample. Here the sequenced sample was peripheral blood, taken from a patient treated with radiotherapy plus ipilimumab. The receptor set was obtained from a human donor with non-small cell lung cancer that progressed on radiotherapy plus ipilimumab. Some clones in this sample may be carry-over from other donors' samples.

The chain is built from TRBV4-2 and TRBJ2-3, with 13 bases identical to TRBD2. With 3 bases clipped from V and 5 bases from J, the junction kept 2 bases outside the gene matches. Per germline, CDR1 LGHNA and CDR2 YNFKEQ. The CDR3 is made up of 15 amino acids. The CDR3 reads CASSHGTSGVDTQYF. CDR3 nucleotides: TGTGCCAGCAGCCACGGGACTAGCGGGGTAGATACGCAGTATTTT.

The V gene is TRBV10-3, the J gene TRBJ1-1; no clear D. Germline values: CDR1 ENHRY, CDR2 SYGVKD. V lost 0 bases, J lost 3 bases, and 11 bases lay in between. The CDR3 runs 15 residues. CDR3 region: CAISESENRYTEAFF. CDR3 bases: TGTGCCATCAGTGAGTCCGAAAACCGTTACACTGAAGCTTTCTTT.

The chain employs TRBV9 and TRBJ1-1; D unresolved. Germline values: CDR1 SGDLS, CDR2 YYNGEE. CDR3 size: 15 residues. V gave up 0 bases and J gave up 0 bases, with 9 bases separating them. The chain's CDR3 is CASSVGSGMNTEAFF. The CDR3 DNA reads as TGTGCCAGCAGCGTAGGATCCGGGATGAACACTGAAGCTTTCTTT. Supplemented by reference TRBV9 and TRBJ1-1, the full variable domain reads DSGVTQTPKHLITATGQRVTLRCSPRSGDLSVYWYQQSLDQGLQFLIQYYNGEERAKGNILERFSAQQFPDLHSELNLSSLELGDSALYFCASSVGSGMNTEAFFGQGTRLTVV.

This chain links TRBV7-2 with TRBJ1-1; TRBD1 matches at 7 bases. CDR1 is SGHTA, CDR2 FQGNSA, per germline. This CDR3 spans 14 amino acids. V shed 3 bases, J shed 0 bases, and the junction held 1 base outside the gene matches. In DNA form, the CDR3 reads TGTGCCAGCAGCTTTACAGGGGTGAACACTGAAGCTTTCTTT. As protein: CASSFTGVNTEAFF.

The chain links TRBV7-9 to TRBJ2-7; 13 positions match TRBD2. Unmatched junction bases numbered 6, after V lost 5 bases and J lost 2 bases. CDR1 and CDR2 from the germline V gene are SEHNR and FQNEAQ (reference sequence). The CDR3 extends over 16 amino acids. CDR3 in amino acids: CASSLLLAGGPYEQYF. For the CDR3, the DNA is TGTGCCAGCAGCCTCCTACTAGCGGGGGGGCCCTACGAGCAGTACTTC.

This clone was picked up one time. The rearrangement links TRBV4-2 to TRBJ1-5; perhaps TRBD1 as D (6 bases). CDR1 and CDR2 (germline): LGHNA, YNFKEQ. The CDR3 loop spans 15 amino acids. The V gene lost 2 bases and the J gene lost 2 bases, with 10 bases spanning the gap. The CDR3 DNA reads TGTGCCAGCAGCCAAACGAACAGGGGCAATCAGCCCCAGCATTTT. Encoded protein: CASSQTNRGNQPQHF.

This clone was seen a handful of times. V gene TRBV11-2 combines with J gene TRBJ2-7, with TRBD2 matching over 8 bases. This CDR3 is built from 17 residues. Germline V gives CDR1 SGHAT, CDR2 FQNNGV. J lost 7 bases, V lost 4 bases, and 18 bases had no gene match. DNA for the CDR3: TGTGCCAGCAGCTCGTCCGGGGGGGGTACTCCTACGTGGGAGCAGTACTTC. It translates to CASSSSGGGTPTWEQYF.

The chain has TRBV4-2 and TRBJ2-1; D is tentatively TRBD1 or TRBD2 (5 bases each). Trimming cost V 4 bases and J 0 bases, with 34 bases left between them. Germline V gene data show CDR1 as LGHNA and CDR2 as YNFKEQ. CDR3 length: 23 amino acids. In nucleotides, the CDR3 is TGTGCCAGCAGCCCACGGGCATCTGCCTCAGAATCACTGGGACCGAGCTCCTACAATGAGCAGTTCTTC. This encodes CASSPRASASESLGPSSYNEQFF.

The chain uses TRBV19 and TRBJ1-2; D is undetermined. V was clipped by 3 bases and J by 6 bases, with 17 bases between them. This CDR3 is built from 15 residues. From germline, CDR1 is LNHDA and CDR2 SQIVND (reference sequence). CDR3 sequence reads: CASSIIPGGRNGYTF. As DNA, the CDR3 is TGTGCCAGTAGTATTATTCCGGGCGGGCGGAATGGCTACACCTTC. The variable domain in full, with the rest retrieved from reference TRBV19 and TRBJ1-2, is DGGITQSPKYLFRKEGQNVTLSCEQNLNHDAMYWYRQDPGQGLRLIYYSQIVNDFQKGDIAEGYSVSREKKESFPLTVTSAQKNPTAFYLCASSIIPGGRNGYTFGSGTRLTVV.

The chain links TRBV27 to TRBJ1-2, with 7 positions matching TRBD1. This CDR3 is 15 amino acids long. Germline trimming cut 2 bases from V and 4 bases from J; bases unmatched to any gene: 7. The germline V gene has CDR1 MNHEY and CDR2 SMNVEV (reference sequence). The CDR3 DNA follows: TGTGCCAGCAGTTTAGAGACAGGGTCTGTCTATGGCTACACCTTC. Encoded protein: CASSLETGSVYGYTF.

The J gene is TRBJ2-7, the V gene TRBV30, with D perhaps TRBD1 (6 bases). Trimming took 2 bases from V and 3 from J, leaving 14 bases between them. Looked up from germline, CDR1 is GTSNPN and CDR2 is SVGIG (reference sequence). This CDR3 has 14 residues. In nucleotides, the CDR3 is TGTGCCTGGAGTTATCCGGGACATAACTACGAGCAGTACTTC. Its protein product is CAWSYPGHNYEQYF.

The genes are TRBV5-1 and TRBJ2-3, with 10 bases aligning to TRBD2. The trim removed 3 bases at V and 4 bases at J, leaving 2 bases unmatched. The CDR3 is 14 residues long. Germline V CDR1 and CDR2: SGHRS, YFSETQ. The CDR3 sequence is CASSWTSGPDTQYF. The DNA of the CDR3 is TGCGCCAGCAGCTGGACTAGCGGCCCAGATACGCAGTATTTT.

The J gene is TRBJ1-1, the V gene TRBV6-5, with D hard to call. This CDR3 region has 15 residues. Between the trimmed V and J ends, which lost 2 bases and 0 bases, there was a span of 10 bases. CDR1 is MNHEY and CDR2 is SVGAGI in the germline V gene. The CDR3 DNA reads TGTGCCAGCAGTTACGATCGGGAGATGAACACTGAAGCTTTCTTT. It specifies CASSYDREMNTEAFF.

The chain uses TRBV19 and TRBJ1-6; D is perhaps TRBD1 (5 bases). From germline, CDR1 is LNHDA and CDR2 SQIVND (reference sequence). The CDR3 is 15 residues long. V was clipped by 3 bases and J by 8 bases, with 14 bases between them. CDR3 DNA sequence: TGTGCCAGTAGTATTCTCTCAGGGATCGATTCACCCCTCCACTTT. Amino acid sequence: CASSILSGIDSPLHF. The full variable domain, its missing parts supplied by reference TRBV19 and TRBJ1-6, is DGGITQSPKYLFRKEGQNVTLSCEQNLNHDAMYWYRQDPGQGLRLIYYSQIVNDFQKGDIAEGYSVSREKKESFPLTVTSAQKNPTAFYLCASSILSGIDSPLHFGNGTRLTVT.

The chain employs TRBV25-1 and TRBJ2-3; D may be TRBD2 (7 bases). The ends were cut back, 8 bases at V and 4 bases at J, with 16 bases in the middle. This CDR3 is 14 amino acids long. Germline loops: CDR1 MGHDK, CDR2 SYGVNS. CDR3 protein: CASAEGGGADTQYF. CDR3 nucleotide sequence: TGTGCCAGCGCAGAGGGAGGGGGGGCAGATACGCAGTATTTT.

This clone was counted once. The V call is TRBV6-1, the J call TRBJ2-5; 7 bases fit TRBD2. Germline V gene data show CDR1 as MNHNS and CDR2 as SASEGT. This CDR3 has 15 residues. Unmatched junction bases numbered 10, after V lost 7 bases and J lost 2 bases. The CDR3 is CASTRLTSLQETQYF. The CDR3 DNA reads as TGTGCCAGCACTCGACTGACTAGCCTGCAAGAGACCCAGTACTTC.

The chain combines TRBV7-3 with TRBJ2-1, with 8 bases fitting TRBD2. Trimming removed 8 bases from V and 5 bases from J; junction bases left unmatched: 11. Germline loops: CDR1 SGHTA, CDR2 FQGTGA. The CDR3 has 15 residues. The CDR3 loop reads CASCRNPAGDNEQFF. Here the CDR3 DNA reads TGTGCCAGCTGCCGTAACCCAGCGGGGGACAATGAGCAGTTCTTC.

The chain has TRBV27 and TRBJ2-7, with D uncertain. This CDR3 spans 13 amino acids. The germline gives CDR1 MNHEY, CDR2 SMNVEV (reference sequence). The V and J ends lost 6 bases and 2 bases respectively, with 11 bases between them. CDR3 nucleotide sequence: TGTGCCAGCAGCCGGAATCCCGCCTACGAGCAGTACTTC. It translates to CASSRNPAYEQYF.

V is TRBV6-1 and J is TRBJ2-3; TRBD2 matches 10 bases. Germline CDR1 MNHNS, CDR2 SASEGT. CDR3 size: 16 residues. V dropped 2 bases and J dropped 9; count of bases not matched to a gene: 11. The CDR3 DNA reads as TGTGCCAGCAGTGAAACTAGCGGGGAAACAGCCAGGACGCAGTATTTT. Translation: CASSETSGETARTQYF.

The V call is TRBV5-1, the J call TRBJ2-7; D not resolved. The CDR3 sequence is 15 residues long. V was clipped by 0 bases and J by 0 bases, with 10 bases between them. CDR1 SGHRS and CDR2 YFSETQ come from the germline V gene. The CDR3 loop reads CASSLAGDSSYEQYF. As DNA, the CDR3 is TGCGCCAGCAGCTTGGCCGGTGATAGCTCCTACGAGCAGTACTTC.